The T cell receptor beta chain under discussion was sequenced for a study of blood T cell repertoires in COVID-19. On the study more broadly: Spain, Italy and the United States supplied samples that represented acute and convalescent COVID-19.

Enrollees, roughly 18 to 90 years old, lived in approximately 24 US areas. CDR1 is LNHDA and CDR2 is SQIVND in the germline V gene (reference sequence). CDR3 length: 16 residues. V lost 6 bases and J lost 10; bases outside the gene matches: 13. Sequenced by immunoSEQ multiplex PCR; TCRdb stores in-frame clones only, minus some. The sample has over 350,000 clones; roughly 87% are singletons. Sequencing input: PBMCs or T cells enriched from blood (not recorded which). The genes are TRBV19 and TRBJ2-1; 12 positions agree with TRBD2. This clonotype was obtained from a woman between 18 and 29 years old with acute COVID-19. The CDR3 loop is CASSSSSGRGAWEQFF. The CDR3 DNA sequence: TGTGCCAGTAGCTCCTCTAGCGGGAGGGGTGCTTGGGAGCAGTTCTTC.